The rows below give T cell receptor beta chains drawn from one sample of a study of blood T cell repertoires in COVID-19. Libraries were prepared by immunoSEQ multiplex PCR; TCRdb keeps only in-frame clonotypes and omits some of them. The sample has a few hundred thousand clones; around 89% are singletons. The sequencing input was peripheral blood. The origin of the receptors is a man aged 35-49 years with acute or convalescent COVID-19. CDR3s include the opening cysteine and the closing phenylalanine or tryptophan. The D gene is left open where the match is weak. Clone size is given for some rows only: seen once, a few or many times, or a class if the clone is expanded.

CDR3 DNA: TGTGCCAGCAGTTTAAGTCGGGGTTTGGTCACTGAAGCTTTCTTT; CDR3 protein: CASSLSRGLVTEAFF; V gene: TRBV27; clone size: NA; D gene: NA; J gene: TRBJ1-1
CDR3 DNA: TGTGCCAGCAGTTTTGGTCGACAGGTTAATCAGCCCCAGCATTTT; CDR3 protein: CASSFGRQVNQPQHF; V gene: TRBV6-2/TRBV6-3; clone size: NA; D gene: NA; J gene: TRBJ1-5
CDR3 DNA: TGTGCCAGCACCAGGGAGGCTGGGGAACTGTTTTTT; CDR3 protein: CASTREAGELFF; V gene: TRBV2; clone size: NA; D gene: NA; J gene: TRBJ1-4
CDR3 DNA: TGTGCCAGCAGTTACATACGGTCGAACACCGGGGAGCTGTTTTTT; CDR3 protein: CASSYIRSNTGELFF; V gene: TRBV6-5; clone size: NA; D gene: NA; J gene: TRBJ2-2
CDR3 DNA: TGTGCCAGCAGTTTATTAGGCGGGAGGGCCTACGAGCAGTACTTC; CDR3 protein: CASSLLGGRAYEQYF; V gene: TRBV27; clone size: NA; D gene: TRBD2; J gene: TRBJ2-7
CDR3 DNA: TGTGCCAGCAGCCCTACTAGCGGGAGTAAGCACGAGCAGTACTTC; CDR3 protein: CASSPTSGSKHEQYF; V gene: TRBV4-2; clone size: NA; D gene: TRBD2; J gene: TRBJ2-7
CDR3 DNA: TGTGCCAGCAGCTTAGGTGGCGGGGGGGCTTCTGAGCAGTTCTTC; CDR3 protein: CASSLGGGGASEQFF; V gene: TRBV11-2; clone size: once; D gene: TRBD2; J gene: TRBJ2-1
CDR3 DNA: TGTGCCAGTAGAAAACCATCGGAGGGCACCGGGGAGCTGTTTTTT; CDR3 protein: CASRKPSEGTGELFF; V gene: TRBV19; clone size: NA; D gene: NA; J gene: TRBJ2-2
CDR3 DNA: TGTGCCAGCACCGAGGGTAGTAGCAATCAGCCCCAGCATTTT; CDR3 protein: CASTEGSSNQPQHF; V gene: TRBV2; clone size: NA; D gene: NA; J gene: TRBJ1-5
CDR3 DNA: TGTGCCAGCAGCTTAGGGGCAGGGGGCACCGGGGAGCTGTTTTTT; CDR3 protein: CASSLGAGGTGELFF; V gene: TRBV11-2; clone size: NA; D gene: TRBD1; J gene: TRBJ2-2
CDR3 DNA: TGCAGCCCCGTGGGGGGACTAGCGGGACAGAGCTCCTACAATGAGCAGTTCTTC; CDR3 protein: CSPVGGLAGQSSYNEQFF; V gene: TRBV29-1; clone size: once; D gene: TRBD2; J gene: TRBJ2-1
CDR3 DNA: TGTGCCAGCACCGCAGGTGGTGAGCAGTTCTTC; CDR3 protein: CASTAGGEQFF; V gene: TRBV6-4; clone size: NA; D gene: NA; J gene: TRBJ2-1
CDR3 DNA: TGCAGCGTTTCTCGACAGGGAGGTACCGGGGAGCTGTTTTTT; CDR3 protein: CSVSRQGGTGELFF; V gene: TRBV29-1; clone size: NA; D gene: NA; J gene: TRBJ2-2
CDR3 DNA: TGCGCCAGCAGCTTGGAGGGCAGGGTCTATGGCTACACCTTC; CDR3 protein: CASSLEGRVYGYTF; V gene: TRBV5-1; clone size: NA; D gene: NA; J gene: TRBJ1-2
CDR3 DNA: TGCGCCAGCAGCCTAATACTAGCGGAGAACATCGGGGAGCTGTTTTTT; CDR3 protein: CASSLILAENIGELFF; V gene: TRBV5-1; clone size: NA; D gene: TRBD2; J gene: TRBJ2-2
CDR3 DNA: TGTGCCAGCAGTTACCAAGACAACAATGAGCAGTTCTTC; CDR3 protein: CASSYQDNNEQFF; V gene: TRBV6-5; clone size: NA; D gene: NA; J gene: TRBJ2-1
CDR3 DNA: TGTGCCAGCAGTTTCCAGCACGGAGGAGGAAATGAAAAACTGTTTTTT; CDR3 protein: CASSFQHGGGNEKLFF; V gene: TRBV28; clone size: NA; D gene: NA; J gene: TRBJ1-4
CDR3 DNA: TGTGCCTGGAGCGAACAGGGTTACGGCTACACCTTC; CDR3 protein: CAWSEQGYGYTF; V gene: TRBV30; clone size: NA; D gene: NA; J gene: TRBJ1-2
CDR3 DNA: TGCAGCGGCGAGATAGCCAAAAACATTCAGTACTTC; CDR3 protein: CSGEIAKNIQYF; V gene: TRBV29-1; clone size: NA; D gene: NA; J gene: TRBJ2-4
CDR3 DNA: TGTGCCAGCAGCGCCCGGGACAGGAACACCGGGGAGCTGTTTTTT; CDR3 protein: CASSARDRNTGELFF; V gene: TRBV9; clone size: NA; D gene: TRBD1; J gene: TRBJ2-2
CDR3 DNA: TGTGCCAGCAGCTTGGCACCTAACAATGAGCAGTTCTTC; CDR3 protein: CASSLAPNNEQFF; V gene: TRBV5-4; clone size: NA; D gene: NA; J gene: TRBJ2-1
CDR3 DNA: TGTGCCAGCAGTTTCTTGACAGGGGGCAATCAGCCCCAGCATTTT; CDR3 protein: CASSFLTGGNQPQHF; V gene: TRBV6-6; clone size: NA; D gene: TRBD1; J gene: TRBJ1-5
CDR3 DNA: TGTGCCAGTTATTCACGAACTAGAAGGACAGGTTGGATACAGCCCCAGCATTTT; CDR3 protein: CASYSRTRRTGWIQPQHF; V gene: TRBV11-2; clone size: NA; D gene: TRBD1; J gene: TRBJ1-5
CDR3 DNA: TGTGCCAGCAGTTACCCCGCCTGGCAGGGGGTGAATGAAAAACTGTTTTTT; CDR3 protein: CASSYPAWQGVNEKLFF; V gene: TRBV6-2/TRBV6-3; clone size: NA; D gene: TRBD1; J gene: TRBJ1-4
CDR3 DNA: TGCGCCAGCAGCTCCGGACGACCGATAAGACAGGGCTATGGCTACACCTTC; CDR3 protein: CASSSGRPIRQGYGYTF; V gene: TRBV5-1; clone size: NA; D gene: TRBD1; J gene: TRBJ1-2
CDR3 DNA: TGTGCCAGCAGCCAGGGACAGGGGGCGTCTGGCTACACCTTC; CDR3 protein: CASSQGQGASGYTF; V gene: TRBV21-1; clone size: NA; D gene: NA; J gene: TRBJ1-2
CDR3 DNA: TGTGCCAGTAGGAATCGCGGGCGAGAAACCTACGAGCAGTACTTC; CDR3 protein: CASRNRGRETYEQYF; V gene: TRBV19; clone size: NA; D gene: NA; J gene: TRBJ2-7